Presented here are 13 T cell receptor beta chains from one specimen sequenced in a study of beta chain features in type 1 diabetes. Expressed TCRB transcripts were sequenced after all isolated RNA was converted to cDNA. Profiling relied on immunoSEQ multiplex PCR, and the TCRdb table lists in-frame clones only, not all of them. Here the sample spans roughly 330,000 clones, about 10% being singletons. Source material: naive CD4+ T cells from blood. The receptors originated from a woman in her twenties or thirties in good health.

The gene calls are TRBV29-1 and TRBJ1-4; D possibly corresponds to TRBD1 (6 bases). V was cut by 6 bases and J by 10 bases, with 18 bases left in between. Germline-derived CDR1 and CDR2 are SQVTM and ANQGSEA. The CDR3 consists of 13 residues. The CDR3 DNA is TGCAGCGTAACGACAGGACTCGTTGGAAAACTGTTTTTT. It encodes CSVTTGLVGKLFF. The entire variable domain, with the rest obtained from reference TRBV29-1 and TRBJ1-4, is as follows: SAVISQKPSRDICQRGTSLTIQCQVDSQVTMMFWYRQQPGQSLTLIATANQGSEATYESGFVIDKFPISRPNLTFSTLTVSNMSPEDSSIYLCSVTTGLVGKLFFGSGTQLSVL.

J is TRBJ2-1 and V is TRBV29-1, with 7 nucleotides matching TRBD1. The CDR3 length is 17 residues. Germline V CDR1 and CDR2: SQVTM, ANQGSEA. V was clipped by 1 base and J by 3 bases; unmatched bases: 12. The CDR3 loop reads CSVEGRQGLGVYNEQFF. CDR3 bases: TGCAGCGTTGAAGGGAGACAGGGTCTAGGAGTCTACAATGAGCAGTTCTTC.

This chain uses TRBV29-1 with TRBJ2-1, with D unresolved. Deletions cut 5 bases from V and 4 bases from J, with 12 bases between. Per germline, CDR1 SQVTM and CDR2 ANQGSEA. This CDR3 has 13 residues. CDR3: CSVRSKRYNEQFF. CDR3 nucleotide sequence: TGCAGCGTTAGGTCGAAGAGGTACAATGAGCAGTTCTTC.

In its sample, this clone was seen a few times. The chain links TRBV7-9 to TRBJ2-2; no firm D call. The CDR3 consists of 10 residues. V gave up 10 bases and J gave up 6 bases, with 6 bases separating them. CDR1 and CDR2 (germline): SEHNR, FQNEAQ (reference sequence). The CDR3 here is CATSAGELFF. Written as DNA, the CDR3 is TGTGCCACCTCGGCCGGGGAGCTGTTTTTT.

The V gene is TRBV7-9, the J gene TRBJ2-7, with 14 bases identical to TRBD2. Per germline, CDR1 SEHNR and CDR2 FQNEAQ (reference sequence). The CDR3 runs to 13 residues. The V segment lost 8 bases and the J segment 6 bases; nucleotides outside the gene matches: 3. The CDR3 bases are TGTGCCAGCCGGGGACTAGCGGGAGCCGAGCAGTACTTC. Encoded protein: CASRGLAGAEQYF.

The chain joins TRBV30 to TRBJ2-1; D is unclear. Germline CDR1 is GTSNPN and CDR2 is SVGIG (reference sequence). The CDR3 runs 15 residues. V was pared by 0 bases and J by 7 bases, with 16 bases between. CDR3 amino acids: CAWSVGRVLGNEQFF. The CDR3 DNA is TGTGCCTGGAGTGTGGGTCGGGTCCTAGGAAATGAGCAGTTCTTC.

The chain carries TRBV20-1 and TRBJ1-5, with TRBD1 matching over 11 bases. From germline, CDR1 is DFQATT and CDR2 SNEGSKA (reference sequence). This CDR3 spans 11 amino acids. CDR3: CGQGADQPQHF. DNA for the CDR3: TGCGGACAGGGGGCAGATCAGCCCCAGCATTTT.

The chain couples TRBV2 to TRBJ1-5; D is undetermined. V lost 8 bases to trimming and J lost 3 bases, with 20 bases between them. The CDR3 totals 16 residues. CDR1 is SNHLY, CDR2 FYNNEI, per germline. CDR3 protein: CASGPQPGGNNQPQHF. CDR3 nucleotides: TGTGCCAGCGGTCCACAACCGGGAGGGAACAATCAGCCCCAGCATTTT.

There are a few counts of this clone. The chain employs TRBV25-1 and TRBJ1-2; D gene uncertain. Between the trimmed V and J ends, which lost 2 bases and 8 bases, there was a span of 18 bases. There are 15 residues in the CDR3. Germline V gene sequence: CDR1 MGHDK, CDR2 SYGVNS. The CDR3 reads CASSETPLSARGYTF. CDR3 DNA: TGTGCCAGCAGTGAAACGCCCCTGAGCGCCCGAGGCTACACCTTC.

The table lists this clone with a few counts. CDR3 loop: CSVGEGGDNQPQHF. For the CDR3, the DNA is TGCAGCGTTGGGGAGGGGGGAGACAATCAGCCCCAGCATTTT. The chain has TRBV29-1 and TRBJ1-5; D is perhaps TRBD1 (6 bases). The CDR3 covers 14 residues. Germline V gives CDR1 SQVTM, CDR2 ANQGSEA. Trimming stripped 4 bases from V and 3 bases from J, with 13 bases between.

This clone was recorded a few times. The chain is built from TRBV13 and TRBJ1-4, with D possibly being TRBD1 (6 bases). CDR1 is PRHDT, CDR2 FYEKMQ, per germline (reference sequence). The CDR3 sequence is 14 residues long. V lost 4 bases, J lost 8 bases, and 14 bases lay in between. This chain's CDR3 is CASSSSTGPEKLFF. The CDR3 bases are TGTGCCAGCAGCTCCTCGACAGGACCAGAAAAACTGTTTTTT.

This clone came up a few times. The rearrangement links TRBV6-5 to TRBJ2-2; 7 bases match TRBD2. V dropped 8 bases and J dropped 4; count of bases not matched to a gene: 10. This CDR3 is 15 amino acids long. Germline V gene sequence: CDR1 MNHEY, CDR2 SVGAGI. The CDR3 sequence: CASRPGRESTGELFF. As DNA, the CDR3 is TGTGCCAGCCGGCCAGGGCGGGAGAGCACCGGGGAGCTGTTTTTT.

The V call is TRBV9, the J call TRBJ1-1; D is possibly TRBD1 (6 bases). Germline V CDR1 and CDR2: SGDLS, YYNGEE. V shed 0 bases and J shed 6 bases, with 9 bases lying between them. The CDR3 is 13 amino acids. CDR3 sequence reads: CASSVEEGAEAFF. The CDR3 DNA is TGTGCCAGCAGCGTAGAAGAGGGGGCTGAAGCTTTCTTT.